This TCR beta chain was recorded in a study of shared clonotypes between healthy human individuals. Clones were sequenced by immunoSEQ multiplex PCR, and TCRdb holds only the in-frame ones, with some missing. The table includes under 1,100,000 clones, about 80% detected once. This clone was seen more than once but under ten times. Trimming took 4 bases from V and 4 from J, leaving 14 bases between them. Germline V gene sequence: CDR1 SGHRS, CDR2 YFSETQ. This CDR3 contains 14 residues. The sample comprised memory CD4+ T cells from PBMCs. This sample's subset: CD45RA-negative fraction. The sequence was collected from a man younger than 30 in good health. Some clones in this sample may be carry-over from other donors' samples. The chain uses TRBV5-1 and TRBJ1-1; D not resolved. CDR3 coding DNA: TGCGCCAGCAGCCCCAATGAGGTGGGCACTGAAGCTTTCTTT. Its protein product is CASSPNEVGTEAFF.